This is a list of T cell receptor beta chains from one sample in a study of blood T cells in healthy people across ages. TCRdb ran MiXCR on the 5' RACE reads and lists one entry per CDR3 protein. The table has 1.6 million or so distinct CDR3 sequences, about 31% seen once. Sequencing was carried out using blood. The receptors here all came from a woman younger than 45 in good health. Both conserved end residues are part of each CDR3. D genes are given only for firm matches. Rows may omit the clone size; those that give it use once, few, many or a size class.

>TRBD2|once|TRBV15|TRBJ2-5
TGTGCCACCAGCAGAGAGGCTAGCGGGAGATGGGAGGCCCAGTACTTC
CATSREASGRWEAQYF
>NA|few|TRBV12-3/TRBV12-4|TRBJ1-1
TGTGCCAGCAGTAATCGGGGGGGCAACACTGAAGCTTTCTTT
CASSNRGGNTEAFF
>TRBD2|NA|TRBV7-3|TRBJ2-1
TGTGCCAGCAGCTCGACTAGCGATTACAATGAGCAGTTCTTC
CASSSTSDYNEQFF
>NA|NA|TRBV12-3/TRBV12-4|TRBJ1-2
TGTGCCAGCAGTTTGGGTCGGGGCAAAGATGGCCACACCTTC
CASSLGRGKDGHTF
>TRBD2|NA|TRBV20-1|TRBJ2-1
TGCAGTGCTAGACCTACTAGCGGGATAGATGAGCAGTTCTTC
CSARPTSGIDEQFF
>NA|NA|TRBV20-1|TRBJ1-2
TGCAGTGGCTACTTTGCCCCCTTAGGGTATGGCTACACCTTC
CSGYFAPLGYGYTF
>NA|NA|TRBV5-1|TRBJ1-1
TGCGCCAGCAGCTTAGAGAAATTGAACACTGAAGCTTTCTTT
CASSLEKLNTEAFF
>TRBD2|few|TRBV20-1|TRBJ2-5
TGCAGTGCTAGAGATTCGGCTAGCGGAAAAGAGACCCAGTACTTC
CSARDSASGKETQYF
>TRBD2|few|TRBV4-2|TRBJ2-5
TGTGCCAGCAGCCAAGCTCCCGGACTAGCGGGGGCCCAAGAGACCCAGTACTTC
CASSQAPGLAGAQETQYF
>TRBD2|NA|TRBV10-3|TRBJ2-1
TGTGCCATCAGTGAGGGGACTAGCGGGAGGGGGCGACGTGAGCAGTTCTTC
CAISEGTSGRGRREQFF
>TRBD2|NA|TRBV10-2|TRBJ2-1
TGCGCCGGCAGGGTGACTAGCGCGCCTCGTTCCAATGAGCAGTTCTTC
CAGRVTSAPRSNEQFF
>NA|NA|TRBV4-1|TRBJ2-2
TGCGCCAGCAGCCAGCGTACCGGGGAGCTGTTTTTT
CASSQRTGELFF
>TRBD2|NA|TRBV4-1|TRBJ2-2
TGCGCCAGCAGCCAAGAACCGTTTAGCGGGACCGGGGAGCTGTTTTTT
CASSQEPFSGTGELFF
>NA|NA|TRBV6-1|TRBJ1-1
TGTGCCAGCAGTGAAGTCAGGGGGAACACTGAAGCTTTCTTT
CASSEVRGNTEAFF
>NA|NA|TRBV9|TRBJ2-7
TGTGCCAGCAGCGGACCGGCAATCGACGAGCAGTACTTC
CASSGPAIDEQYF
>NA|few|TRBV3-1|TRBJ2-3
TGTGCCAGCAGCCAAGATTATCCGGGAGTCTTGAATACGCAGTATTTT
CASSQDYPGVLNTQYF
>TRBD2|NA|TRBV5-1|TRBJ2-3
TGCGCCAGCGGCCAGGGACTAGCGGGGGGGCCGGCAGATACGCAGTATTTT
CASGQGLAGGPADTQYF
>NA|NA|TRBV30|TRBJ2-1
TGTGCCTGGAGTGGGGGGGGCTACCCCAGCCATGAGCAGTTCTTC
CAWSGGGYPSHEQFF
>NA|NA|TRBV2|TRBJ1-5
TGTGCCAGCAGTGAAGGTCCCCTCGTTCCAGTACATAGCAATCAGCCCCAGCATTTT
CASSEGPLVPVHSNQPQHF
>TRBD1|NA|TRBV20-1|TRBJ2-7
TGCAGTGCTAGAGCCCTTAGGGGGCCTTCCTACGAGCAGTACTTC
CSARALRGPSYEQYF
>NA|NA|TRBV29-1|TRBJ1-2
TGCAGCGTTCACCCGGGGACCATGGGGGGCTACACCTTC
CSVHPGTMGGYTF
>NA|NA|TRBV12-3/TRBV12-4|TRBJ2-5
TGTGCCAGCACAAACACCCCCAGCAAAGAGACCCAGTACTTC
CASTNTPSKETQYF
>NA|few|TRBV5-1|TRBJ1-2
TGCGCCAGCAGCTTGCACGGCGAAGCTAACTATGGCTACACCTTC
CASSLHGEANYGYTF
>NA|NA|TRBV7-3|TRBJ2-5
TGTGCCAGCAGCCTCGGGGTGGCAGGGGAATTCGAGACCCAGTACTTC
CASSLGVAGEFETQYF
>TRBD1|few|TRBV2|TRBJ2-5
TGTGCCAGTTGGGACAGGGGCAGGAAGACCCAGTACTTC
CASWDRGRKTQYF
>NA|NA|TRBV3-1|TRBJ2-5
TGTGCCAGCAGCCATCTTAGCCGGACACAAGAGACCCAGTACTTC
CASSHLSRTQETQYF
>TRBD2|few|TRBV7-6|TRBJ2-1
TGTGCCAGCAGCACCCAGCGACTAGCGGGGGCCTACAATGAGCAGTTCTTC
CASSTQRLAGAYNEQFF
>NA|NA|TRBV16|TRBJ1-6
TGTGCCAGCAGCCCGCAGGGGCTTGGGGATTCACCCCTCCACTTT
CASSPQGLGDSPLHF
>NA|few|TRBV7-2|TRBJ2-1
TGTGCCAGCAGCTTTCCCCGGAGGAACAGTGAGCAGTTCTTC
CASSFPRRNSEQFF
>TRBD1|NA|TRBV29-1|TRBJ1-1
TGCAGCGTTGCACAGGGGGAGACTGAAGCTTTCTTT
CSVAQGETEAFF